This T cell receptor beta chain was recovered during a study of cytomegalovirus exposure and HLA in healthy donors. Whole-study results and caveats: The study labeled fewer than 200 TCR beta chains cytomegalovirus-associated.

Regarding this clone: The antigen is undetermined.

TCRdb's table, derived via immunoSEQ multiplex PCR, lists solely in-frame clones and lacks some. The repertoire holds around 93,000 clones, with 85% as singletons. The CDR3 has 14 residues. Trimming removed 5 bases from V and 10 bases from J; junction bases left unmatched: 9. Germline loops: CDR1 LNHDA, CDR2 SQIVND (reference sequence). This receptor was obtained from a man aged 18 to 29 in good health and CMV-seropositive. The specimen was PBMCs. The J gene is TRBJ2-1, the V gene TRBV19, with 9 bases lining up with TRBD1. The CDR3 sequence is CASSAGTGSFEQFF. The CDR3 DNA is TGTGCCAGTAGTGCCGGGACAGGGAGCTTCGAGCAGTTCTTC.